This T cell receptor (beta chain) was identified in a study of cytotoxic CD8 clonotypes in ibrutinib-treated CLL. Study conclusions and caveats: Patients showed higher baseline clonality than age-matched healthy donors, and it tracked circulating CD8+ T-cell counts.

Assay: immunoSEQ multiplex PCR; the TCRdb copy retains only in-frame clones and omits some. The sample includes around 200,000 clones, about 75% seen only once; the top ten take approximately 5.9%. The CDR3 covers 13 residues. The germline V gene has CDR1 SGHRS and CDR2 YFSETQ. Only one count was recorded for this clone. The antigen remains undetermined. The sample consisted of PBMCs, taken after 12 months of ibrutinib treatment. This TCR was recovered from a human donor with chronic lymphocytic leukemia. This chain connects TRBV5-1 to TRBJ2-3, with D perhaps matching TRBD2 (6 bases). The CDR3, as DNA: TGCGGTTGCTCCACGGGACTTTTAGATACGCAGTATTTT. It translates to CGCSTGLLDTQYF.